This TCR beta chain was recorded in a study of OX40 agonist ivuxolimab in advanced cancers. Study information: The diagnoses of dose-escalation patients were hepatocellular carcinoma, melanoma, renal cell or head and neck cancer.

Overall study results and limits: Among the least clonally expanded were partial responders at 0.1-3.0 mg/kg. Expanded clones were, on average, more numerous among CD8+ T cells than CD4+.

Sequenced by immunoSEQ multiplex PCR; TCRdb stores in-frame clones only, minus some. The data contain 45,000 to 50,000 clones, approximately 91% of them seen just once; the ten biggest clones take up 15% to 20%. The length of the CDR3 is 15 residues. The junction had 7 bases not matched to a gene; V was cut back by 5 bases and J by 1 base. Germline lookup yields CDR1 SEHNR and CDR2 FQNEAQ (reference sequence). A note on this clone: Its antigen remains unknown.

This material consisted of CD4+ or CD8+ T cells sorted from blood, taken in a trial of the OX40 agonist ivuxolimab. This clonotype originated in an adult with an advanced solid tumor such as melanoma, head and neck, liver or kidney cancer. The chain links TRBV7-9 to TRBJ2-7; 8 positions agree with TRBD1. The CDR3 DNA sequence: TGTGCCAGCAGCCCCGGACAGGGCGTTTCCTACGAGCAGTACTTC. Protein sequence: CASSPGQGVSYEQYF.